Given below is one TCR beta chain in context. This sample is part of a study of CD8 T cells in Susac syndrome. V shed 6 bases and J 6 bases; nucleotides not matched to a gene: 3. The CDR3 is 11 amino acids. The germline gives CDR1 SQVTM, CDR2 ANQGSEA. The RNA, 0.5 to 1 ug, was put through reverse transcription using random hexamers. TCRdb ran MiXCR on the immunoSEQ multiplex PCR reads and lists one entry per CDR3 protein. The sample carries roughly 84,000 distinct CDR3 sequences, about 96% recorded once. The clonotype comes from a human donor with Susac syndrome. Specimen: CD8+ T cells from PBMCs. This chain connects TRBV29-1 to TRBJ1-2, with 8 bases matching TRBD1. DNA of the CDR3: TGCAGCGTAAGGACAGGGAATGGCTACACCTTC. This codes for CSVRTGNGYTF.